The rows below give T cell receptor beta chains drawn from one sample of a study of early stage breast cancer tumors. The repertoire was sequenced with immunoSEQ multiplex PCR; TCRdb's copy has only in-frame clones and lacks some. This sample has about 51,000 clones, with around four fifths found just once. Material: blood. These receptors came from a person aged 35-50 years with breast cancer. Each CDR3 is given with its conserved first and last residue. The D gene is left open where the match is weak. Some rows mark clone size as missing; the rest say once, few, many or name a class of expanded clone.

V gene	clone size	CDR3 length	D gene	J gene	CDR3 protein
TRBV27	-	13	-	TRBJ1-1	CASQGELGTEAFF
TRBV18	-	14	-	TRBJ2-7	CASSPPVTAFEQYF
TRBV10-2	-	12	-	TRBJ2-3	CASSESSDTQYF
TRBV2	-	15	TRBD2	TRBJ2-2	CASSYGTSATGELFF
TRBV11-1	few	17	-	TRBJ2-5	CASSSGQPTPIQETQYF
TRBV27	-	14	-	TRBJ1-2	CASSLSYSGYGYTF
TRBV9	-	15	-	TRBJ2-1	CASSVGLRGNNEQFF
TRBV10-3	few	15	-	TRBJ1-1	CAISGQVGGEAEAFF
TRBV6-4	-	13	TRBD1	TRBJ2-3	CASSGQGGDTQYF
TRBV10-3	-	13	-	TRBJ2-1	CAISDRPPNEQFF